These 22 T cell receptor beta chains originate from one sample sequenced in a study of sequential checkpoint blockade in melanoma. The treatment denotes: randomized to nivolumab then ipilimumab (arm A) or the reverse (arm B). Using immunoSEQ multiplex PCR, the repertoire was profiled, and TCRdb retains in-frame clones only, with some absent. Of roughly 13,000 clones in the sample, approximately 52% were seen once. Material: CD8+ T cells sorted from blood (inferred from file names), obtained from a patient given nivolumab and ipilimumab in sequence. The receptor set was obtained from a human donor with melanoma.

The V and J genes are TRBV2 and TRBJ2-3; 9 bases match TRBD2. The V gene end was trimmed by 10 bases and the J gene end by 0 bases; junction bases not matched to a gene: 8. This CDR3 contains 15 residues. The germline gives CDR1 SNHLY, CDR2 FYNNEI. CDR3 sequence (DNA): TGTGCCACCCTTGGAACTAGCGGGAGCACAGATACGCAGTATTTT. This gives the protein CATLGTSGSTDTQYF.

The genes are TRBV29-1 and TRBJ2-3, with 8 bases that match TRBD2. V dropped 3 bases and J dropped 4; count of bases not matched to a gene: 9. Germline CDR1 is SQVTM and CDR2 is ANQGSEA. The CDR3 length is 15 residues. CDR3 coding DNA: TGCAGCGTTGATAGGAGCGGGAGAACGGCAGATACGCAGTATTTT. Residues: CSVDRSGRTADTQYF.

J is TRBJ1-1 and V is TRBV30, with a tentative D call TRBD1 (5 bases). Germline CDR1 GTSNPN, CDR2 SVGIG (reference sequence). Trimming stripped 2 bases from V and 1 base from J, with 11 bases between. This CDR3 contains 14 residues. The CDR3 spells CAWSWARANTEAFF. The CDR3, as DNA: TGTGCCTGGAGTTGGGCCAGGGCGAACACTGAAGCTTTCTTT.

This clone was seen a few times. The rearrangement links TRBV7-8 to TRBJ1-5, with a tentative D call TRBD1 (5 bases). CDR1 SGHVS and CDR2 FQNEAQ come from the germline V gene. Trimming stripped 3 bases from V and 5 bases from J, with 17 bases between. The CDR3 contains 16 residues. CDR3 DNA sequence: TGTGCCAGCAGCTTGACAGACCCGGTCCCAGATCAGCCCCAGCATTTT. Its translation is CASSLTDPVPDQPQHF. The full variable domain, its missing parts supplied by reference TRBV7-8 and TRBJ1-5, is GAGVSQSPRYKVAKRGQDVALRCDPISGHVSLFWYQQALGQGPEFLTYFQNEAQLDKSGLPSDRFFAERPEGSVSTLKIQRTQQEDSAVYLCASSLTDPVPDQPQHFGDGTRLSIL.

This clone has only a few counts. The V call is TRBV7-7, the J call TRBJ2-2; 9 bases map to TRBD2. Germline assignment: CDR1 SSHAT and CDR2 FNYEAQ (reference sequence). V trimming: 4 bases; J trimming: 7 bases; junction bases outside the gene matches: 7. This CDR3 contains 15 residues. CDR3 residues: CASSSKREVDGELFF. Written as DNA, the CDR3 is TGTGCCAGCAGCTCAAAGCGGGAGGTTGACGGGGAGCTGTTTTTT.

This clone has a handful of counts. The chain is built from TRBV9 and TRBJ2-3; TRBD1 aligns across 8 bases. Germline V gene data show CDR1 as SGDLS and CDR2 as YYNGEE. This CDR3 is built from 16 residues. With V trimmed by 3 bases and J by 3 bases, 9 bases remained unmatched. The CDR3 sequence is CASSAWTGLRTDTQYF. The CDR3 region has the DNA TGTGCCAGCAGCGCTTGGACAGGGCTTAGGACAGATACGCAGTATTTT.

Only one count was recorded for this clone. The rearrangement joins TRBV28 to TRBJ1-4; 9 nucleotides match TRBD1. Germline V lookup: CDR1 MDHEN, CDR2 SYDVKM. The CDR3 extends over 15 amino acids. The V gene end was trimmed by 3 bases and the J gene end by 5 bases; junction bases not matched to a gene: 4. CDR3 sequence: CASSFPGQGNEKLFF. In nucleotides, the CDR3 is TGTGCCAGCAGTTTCCCCGGACAGGGGAATGAAAAACTGTTTTTT.

V gene TRBV5-6 combines with J gene TRBJ2-3; possible D gene TRBD2, 6 bases. The CDR3 loop spans 15 amino acids. V shed 4 bases and J shed 5 bases, with 17 bases lying between them. CDR1 and CDR2 from the germline V gene are SGHDT and YYEEEE. In nucleotides, the CDR3 is TGTGCCAGCAGCGGCCCGGCTAGCGTTAGAGATACGCAGTATTTT. As protein: CASSGPASVRDTQYF. Filled out from reference TRBV5-6 and TRBJ2-3, the complete variable domain reads DAGVTQSPTHLIKTRGQQVTLRCSPKSGHDTVSWYQQALGQGPQFIFQYYEEEERQRGNFPDRFSGHQFPNYSSELNVNALLLGDSALYLCASSGPASVRDTQYFGPGTRLTVL.

The rearrangement uses TRBV5-3 and TRBJ1-1; no clear D gene. TRBV5-3 is placed among ORFs of uncertain function. This CDR3 has 13 residues. Deletions cut 8 bases from V and 5 bases from J, with 16 bases between. This CDR3 reads CASSAGGGTEAFF. Here the CDR3 DNA reads TGTGCCAGCAGCGCCGGTGGTGGTACTGAAGCTTTCTTT.

This clone was seen a few times. The chain has TRBV7-8 and TRBJ1-3; a possible D gene is TRBD1 (6 bases). This CDR3 is 15 amino acids long. The V end was cut by 5 bases, the J end by 2 bases, with 13 bases between. Per germline, CDR1 SGHVS and CDR2 FQNEAQ. CDR3 DNA sequence: TGTGCCAGCAGCACCGGGACAATTGCTGGAAACACCATATATTTT. It is translated as CASSTGTIAGNTIYF.

The genes are TRBV7-9 and TRBJ2-7; a possible D gene is TRBD1 (6 bases). V was pared by 5 bases and J by 7 bases, with 18 bases between. Germline CDR1 SEHNR, CDR2 FQNEAQ (reference sequence). The CDR3 runs 14 residues. CDR3 loop: CASSPNTGSWEQYF. Here the CDR3 DNA reads TGTGCCAGCAGCCCAAATACAGGGAGCTGGGAGCAGTACTTC.

V and J are TRBV28 and TRBJ1-4, with 7 bases that match TRBD1. V lost 6 bases and J lost 8; bases outside the gene matches: 9. The CDR3 loop spans 14 amino acids. Germline lookup yields CDR1 MDHEN and CDR2 SYDVKM. The CDR3 DNA sequence: TGTGCCAGCAGCACGTGGGACAGAGGCGAAAAACTGTTTTTT. Its protein product is CASSTWDRGEKLFF.

This clone has just a few counts. V and J are TRBV7-2 and TRBJ2-1; maybe TRBD2 (6 bases). V gave up 3 bases and J gave up 7 bases, with 19 bases separating them. This CDR3 has 16 residues. Germline values: CDR1 SGHTA, CDR2 FQGNSA. CDR3: CASSFASVRPENEQFF. CDR3 nucleotide sequence: TGTGCCAGCAGCTTTGCTAGCGTCCGCCCGGAGAATGAGCAGTTCTTC.

CDR3 amino acids: CASSSDSYGYTF. Written as DNA, the CDR3 is TGTGCCAGCAGTTCCGACAGCTATGGCTACACCTTC. The chain carries TRBV6-5 and TRBJ1-2; possibly TRBD1 for D (5 bases). The CDR3 has 12 residues. Germline V gene sequence: CDR1 MNHEY, CDR2 SVGAGI. V was shortened by 4 bases and J by 4 bases, with 7 bases between the two germline ends.

Only a few counts were recorded for this clone. The chain uses TRBV6-5 and TRBJ2-3; 8 bases are a match to TRBD2. The ends lost 2 bases at V and 6 bases at J; junction bases unmatched: 4. Germline CDR1 is MNHEY and CDR2 is SVGAGI. This CDR3 spans 14 amino acids. The CDR3 sequence is CASSYVPGGDTQYF. The DNA for the CDR3 is TGTGCCAGCAGTTACGTCCCGGGAGGGGATACGCAGTATTTT.

The V and J genes are TRBV5-6 and TRBJ2-5, with 7 bases matching TRBD1. The CDR3 is made up of 14 amino acids. V was pared by 0 bases and J by 5 bases, with 4 bases of the junction left unmatched. CDR1 is SGHDT and CDR2 is YYEEEE in the germline V gene. Written as DNA, the CDR3 is TGTGCCAGCAGCTTGGTTCAGGGACAGGAGACCCAGTACTTC. This sequence encodes CASSLVQGQETQYF.

This rearrangement joins TRBV10-3 to TRBJ1-2; 7 bases map to TRBD1. V trimming: 6 bases; J trimming: 8 bases; junction bases outside the gene matches: 9. CDR3 length equals 13 residues. Germline assignment: CDR1 ENHRY and CDR2 SYGVKD. DNA of the CDR3: TGTGCCATCAGGCCAACAGGGGTCGGCGGCTACACCTTC. It is translated as CAIRPTGVGGYTF.

The rearrangement links TRBV6-5 to TRBJ2-7; TRBD2 matches 7 bases. The V and J ends lost 5 bases and 6 bases, in that order; junction bases with no gene match: 13. The CDR3 covers 15 residues. Germline lookup yields CDR1 MNHEY and CDR2 SVGAGI. This CDR3 reads CASSPRGTAGVEQYF. CDR3 bases: TGTGCCAGCAGTCCCCGAGGGACGGCGGGGGTCGAGCAGTACTTC.

This chain's CDR3 is CASSAGTGHGYTF. DNA of the CDR3: TGTGCCAGCAGCGCCGGGACAGGGCATGGCTACACCTTC. The chain is built from TRBV27 and TRBJ1-2; 9 bases line up with TRBD1. CDR1 MNHEY and CDR2 SMNVEV come from the germline V gene (reference sequence). V was pared by 6 bases and J by 6 bases, with 5 bases of the junction left unmatched. The CDR3 covers 13 residues.

This sequence joins TRBV2 and TRBJ2-7, with TRBD2 matching over 13 bases. Looked up from germline, CDR1 is SNHLY and CDR2 is FYNNEI. J lost 2 bases, V lost 8 bases, and 9 bases had no gene match. The CDR3 is made up of 16 amino acids. For the CDR3, the DNA is TGTGCCAGCGGGTTGGGGACTAGCGGGGTTACCTACGAGCAGTACTTC. Residues: CASGLGTSGVTYEQYF.

Points on this clone: One end of the junction fails to match germline, which may point to a read error. This chain joins TRBV2 and TRBJ2-2; 7 positions match TRBD2. Germline assignment: CDR1 SNHLY and CDR2 FYNNEI. The CDR3 is made up of 16 amino acids. CDR3 sequence reads: CASSEGRGWNTGELFF. The CDR3 coding sequence is TGTGCCAGCAGCGAAGGGAGGGGATGGAACACCGGGGAGCTGTTTTTT.

This clone was recorded a few times. The CDR3, as DNA: TGCGCCAGCAGCCAAGGGGCTACTTGGGGGGATAGCAATCAGCCCCAGCATTTT. This translates into CASSQGATWGDSNQPQHF. The chain uses TRBV4-1 and TRBJ1-5; tentatively, D is TRBD1 (5 bases). The CDR3 sequence is 18 residues long. With 1 base removed from V and 0 bases from J, the gap between germline ends came to 16 bases. Germline loops: CDR1 MGHRA, CDR2 YSYEKL.